These 22 T cell receptor beta chains were sequenced from one sample in a study of control samples from healthy donors and cancer patients. Profiling relied on immunoSEQ multiplex PCR, and the TCRdb table lists in-frame clones only, not all of them. The sample contains approximately 170,000 clones, approximately 90% of which appear only once. Material for sequencing was blood. Every receptor here comes from a man between 25 and 39 years old in good health.

This rearrangement joins TRBV7-8 to TRBJ1-5; D is unresolved. The CDR3 covers 15 residues. V was pared by 1 base and J by 5 bases, with 12 bases between. Germline V lookup: CDR1 SGHVS, CDR2 FQNEAQ. As DNA, the CDR3 is TGTGCCAGCAGCTTAGAGCATAATAGATATCAGCCCCAGCATTTT. Amino acid sequence: CASSLEHNRYQPQHF. The full variable domain, rest sourced from reference TRBV7-8 and TRBJ1-5, is GAGVSQSPRYKVAKRGQDVALRCDPISGHVSLFWYQQALGQGPEFLTYFQNEAQLDKSGLPSDRFFAERPEGSVSTLKIQRTQQEDSAVYLCASSLEHNRYQPQHFGDGTRLSIL.

The genes are TRBV16 and TRBJ2-2; the D is unclear. The length of the CDR3 is 14 residues. V lost 0 bases and J lost 3, with 5 bases in between. Germline V gives CDR1 KGHSY, CDR2 FQNENV. CDR3 sequence (DNA): TGTGCCAGCAGCCAATCGGATTACACCGGGGAGCTGTTTTTT. Translating it yields CASSQSDYTGELFF.

The chain couples TRBV5-1 to TRBJ2-7; D ambiguous. The CDR3 runs to 15 residues. The V and J ends lost 3 bases and 0 bases respectively, with 13 bases between them. Germline CDR1 and CDR2: SGHRS and YFSETQ. The CDR3 nucleotides read TGCGCCAGCAGCTCCTCCTCCCGCCACTCCTACGAGCAGTACTTC. Amino acids: CASSSSSRHSYEQYF.

The chain links TRBV2 to TRBJ1-1; possible D gene TRBD1, 6 bases. Germline-derived CDR1 and CDR2 are SNHLY and FYNNEI. This CDR3 spans 15 amino acids. Trimming stripped 4 bases from V and 5 bases from J, with 17 bases between. CDR3 sequence (DNA): TGTGCCAGCAGTGGCGAAGGGGGTGTAAGGACTGAAGCTTTCTTT. Translated: CASSGEGGVRTEAFF.

This rearrangement joins TRBV7-2 to TRBJ2-2; D perhaps matches TRBD2 (6 bases). This CDR3 comprises 14 residues. Trimming took off 5 bases at V and 2 bases at J, with 9 bases between the two ends. Germline V lookup: CDR1 SGHTA, CDR2 FQGNSA. CDR3 region: CASSVTSNTGELFF. The CDR3 coding sequence is TGTGCCAGCAGCGTAACTAGCAACACCGGGGAGCTGTTTTTT.

The chain joins TRBV27 to TRBJ2-5; D possibly uses TRBD1 or TRBD2 (5 bases each). The CDR3 covers 14 residues. The V and J ends lost 5 bases and 3 bases respectively, with 13 bases between them. CDR1 MNHEY and CDR2 SMNVEV come from the germline V gene (reference sequence). CDR3 loop: CASSLGPSKETQYF. The CDR3, as DNA: TGTGCCAGCAGTCTGGGACCATCCAAAGAGACCCAGTACTTC.

The CDR3 region has the DNA TGCAGTGCTAGTGATAGACTAGCGGGAGGCCATGAGCAGTTCTTC. Translating gives CSASDRLAGGHEQFF. V gene TRBV20-1 combines with J gene TRBJ2-1, with 13 bases fitting TRBD2. The CDR3 spans 15 residues. CDR1 and CDR2 from the germline V gene are DFQATT and SNEGSKA (reference sequence). Unmatched junction bases numbered 7, after V lost 3 bases and J lost 8 bases.

This CDR3 is CASTRMDEQFF. The CDR3 coding sequence is TGTGCCAGCACTCGTATGGATGAGCAGTTCTTC. The chain combines TRBV2 with TRBJ2-1; no clear D. CDR3 length equals 11 residues. Trimming left V 7 bases short and J 8 bases short, with 9 bases between. The germline CDR1 and CDR2 sequences are SNHLY and FYNNEI.

V usage is TRBV27 and J usage is TRBJ2-7; the D gene is possibly TRBD1 (5 bases). The CDR3 sequence is 13 residues long. Trimming left V 4 bases short and J 3 bases short, with 10 bases between. CDR1 and CDR2 from the germline V gene are MNHEY and SMNVEV (reference sequence). In DNA, the CDR3 is TGTGCCAGCAGTTGGGGCTTCGGCTACGAGCAGTACTTC. Amino acids: CASSWGFGYEQYF.

Note on this clone: One end of the junction fails to match germline, which may point to a read error. The chain couples TRBV6-5 to TRBJ2-3; TRBD2 agrees at 8 bases. This CDR3 has 16 amino acids. Per germline, CDR1 MNHEY and CDR2 SVGAGI. The CDR3 spells CAGSYGIGGRSDTQYF. DNA for the CDR3: TGTGCCGGCAGTTATGGGATCGGCGGGAGGTCAGATACGCAGTATTTT.

The chain has TRBV6-6 and TRBJ2-7; D is unclear. This CDR3 has 11 residues. CDR1 and CDR2 (germline): MNHNY, SVGAGI (reference sequence). Trimming cost V 6 bases and J 5 bases, with 8 bases left between them. The CDR3 DNA follows: TGTGCCAGCAGCCGCCTGGACGAGCAGTACTTC. This translates into CASSRLDEQYF.

The chain combines TRBV19 with TRBJ1-5; tentative D call: TRBD1 (6 bases). CDR3 length equals 15 residues. The V gene lost 2 bases and the J gene lost 4 bases, with 12 bases spanning the gap. Germline CDR1 is LNHDA and CDR2 is SQIVND (reference sequence). CDR3 residues: CASSITQGPNQPQHF. CDR3 nucleotide sequence: TGTGCCAGTAGTATAACTCAGGGGCCGAATCAGCCCCAGCATTTT.

The rearrangement links TRBV18 to TRBJ1-1; D call uncertain. The length of the CDR3 is 15 residues. Between the trimmed V and J ends, which lost 5 bases and 0 bases, there was a span of 13 bases. CDR1 is KGHSH, CDR2 LQKENI, per germline. The CDR3 DNA follows: TGTGCCAGCTCATCACTAAGGAACATGAACACTGAAGCTTTCTTT. This sequence encodes CASSSLRNMNTEAFF.

The gene calls are TRBV15 and TRBJ2-1, with no clear D. There are 15 residues in the CDR3. Trimming removed 0 bases at V and 0 bases at J, with 6 bases between. CDR1 is LNHNV and CDR2 is YYDKDF in the germline V gene (reference sequence). The CDR3 sequence: CATSREDSSYNEQFF. The CDR3 bases are TGTGCCACCAGCAGAGAGGATAGCTCCTACAATGAGCAGTTCTTC.

This clone occurred once. V usage is TRBV2 and J usage is TRBJ2-2; possibly TRBD1 or TRBD2 for D (5 bases each). The germline gives CDR1 SNHLY, CDR2 FYNNEI. Trimming removed 8 bases at V and 4 bases at J, with 14 bases between. CDR3 size: 14 residues. CDR3 nucleotide sequence: TGTGCCAGCTCATCCGGGACCGTCACCGGGGAGCTGTTTTTT. Its translation is CASSSGTVTGELFF.

The genes are TRBV7-9 and TRBJ2-1, with TRBD2 identical over 9 bases. Germline lookup yields CDR1 SEHNR and CDR2 FQNEAQ (reference sequence). V lost 1 base and J lost 7; bases outside the gene matches: 5. The CDR3 totals 15 residues. In DNA form, the CDR3 reads TGTGCCAGCAGCTTAGAAGGCGGGAGGGCAAATGAGCAGTTCTTC. Translated, it gives CASSLEGGRANEQFF.

The gene calls are TRBV4-1 and TRBJ2-3; 10 bases are shared with TRBD2. The CDR3 is 18 amino acids. V shed 2 bases and J 7 bases; nucleotides not matched to a gene: 15. The germline V gene encodes CDR1 MGHRA and CDR2 YSYEKL. The CDR3 region has the DNA TGCGCCAGCAGCCAACCAGGTACCCTAGCGGGAGAGAGGAATACGCAGTATTTT. It codes for CASSQPGTLAGERNTQYF.

The chain couples TRBV19 to TRBJ1-1, with TRBD1 matching over 11 bases. The CDR3 totals 13 residues. The V and J ends lost 7 bases and 4 bases, in that order; junction bases with no gene match: 2. Germline V gene lookup returns CDR1 LNHDA and CDR2 SQIVND (reference sequence). This CDR3 is CASMGTGGTEAFF. The DNA for the CDR3 is TGTGCCAGTATGGGGACAGGGGGCACTGAAGCTTTCTTT.

This clone has only one observation. The chain carries TRBV10-3 and TRBJ2-3, with TRBD1 as a possible D gene (5 bases). CDR1 ENHRY and CDR2 SYGVKD come from the germline V gene. The CDR3 sequence is 16 residues long. V lost 3 bases and J 2 bases, leaving 15 bases between the germline ends. The CDR3 DNA is TGTGCCATCAGTGAAAGGGGCTCTGGGCCCACAGATACGCAGTATTTT. Translated: CAISERGSGPTDTQYF.

This clone has only a few counts. The chain carries TRBV7-9 and TRBJ2-2; no clear D. In germline, CDR1 is SEHNR, CDR2 FQNEAQ (reference sequence). The CDR3 contains 14 residues. Deletions cut 7 bases from V and 4 bases from J, with 13 bases between. In nucleotides, the CDR3 is TGTGCCAGCAACCCCGCCAGTGCCACCGGGGAGCTGTTTTTT. Its protein product is CASNPASATGELFF. Full variable domain (remainder filled in from reference TRBV7-9 and TRBJ2-2): DTGVSQNPRHKITKRGQNVTFRCDPISEHNRLYWYRQTLGQGPEFLTYFQNEAQLEKSRLLSDRFSAERPKGSFSTLEIQRTEQGDSAMYLCASNPASATGELFFGEGSRLTVL.

The chain links TRBV29-1 to TRBJ1-1; TRBD1 matches at 8 bases. The V gene end was trimmed by 1 base and the J gene end by 6 bases; junction bases not matched to a gene: 7. The CDR3 spans 14 residues. Germline CDR1 and CDR2: SQVTM and ANQGSEA. The CDR3: CSVEGHRTGPEAFF. CDR3 coding DNA: TGCAGCGTTGAAGGCCACAGGACAGGGCCTGAAGCTTTCTTT.

This sequence joins TRBV28 and TRBJ1-2; TRBD1 is a possible D gene (6 bases). Between the trimmed V and J ends, which lost 3 bases and 4 bases, there was a span of 6 bases. Germline loops: CDR1 MDHEN, CDR2 SYDVKM. The CDR3 runs to 12 residues. CDR3 in DNA: TGTGCCAGCAGTTTCAGGGGCTATGGCTACACCTTC. Translated: CASSFRGYGYTF.